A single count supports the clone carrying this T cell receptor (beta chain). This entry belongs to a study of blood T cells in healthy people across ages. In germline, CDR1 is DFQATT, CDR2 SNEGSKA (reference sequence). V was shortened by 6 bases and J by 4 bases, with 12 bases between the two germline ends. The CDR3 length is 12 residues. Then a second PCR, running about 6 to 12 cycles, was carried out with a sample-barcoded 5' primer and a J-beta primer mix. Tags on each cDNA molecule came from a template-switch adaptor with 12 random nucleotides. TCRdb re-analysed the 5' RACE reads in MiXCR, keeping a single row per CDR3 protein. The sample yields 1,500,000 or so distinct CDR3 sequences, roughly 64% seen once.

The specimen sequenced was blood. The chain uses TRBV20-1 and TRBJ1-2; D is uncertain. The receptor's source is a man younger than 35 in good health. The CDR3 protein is CSAESSSYGYTF. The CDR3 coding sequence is TGCAGTGCCGAATCCTCGTCCTATGGCTACACCTTC.